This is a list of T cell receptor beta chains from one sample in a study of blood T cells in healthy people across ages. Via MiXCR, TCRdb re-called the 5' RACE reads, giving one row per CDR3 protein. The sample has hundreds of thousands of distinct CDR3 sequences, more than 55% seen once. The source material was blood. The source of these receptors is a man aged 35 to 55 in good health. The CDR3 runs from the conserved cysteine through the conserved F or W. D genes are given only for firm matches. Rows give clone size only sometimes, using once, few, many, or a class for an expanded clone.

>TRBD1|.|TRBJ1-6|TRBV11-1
TGCGCCAGCAGCTTATCGGACAGGGGGAATTCACCCCTCCACTTT
CASSLSDRGNSPLHF
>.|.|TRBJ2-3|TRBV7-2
TGTGCCAGCAGCTTAGAGGAGAGGGGTACGCAGTATTTT
CASSLEERGTQYF
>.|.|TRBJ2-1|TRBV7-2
TGTGCCAGCGGCGATTACAATGAGCAGTTCTTC
CASGDYNEQFF
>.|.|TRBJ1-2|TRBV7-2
TGTGCCAGCAGCTCCCGGACTCAAGGGGTCTATGGCTACACCTTC
CASSSRTQGVYGYTF
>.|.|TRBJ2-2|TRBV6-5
TGTGCCAGCAGTCCCTCGACCAGGTTTGGGCTGTTTTTT
CASSPSTRFGLFF
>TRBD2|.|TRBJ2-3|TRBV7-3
TGTGCCAGCAGCCTACGGGGGGTCCTAAGCACAGATACGCAGTATTTT
CASSLRGVLSTDTQYF
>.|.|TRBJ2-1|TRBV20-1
TGCAGTGCTAGGCCCCCCACTAGCAGGTACAATGAGCAGTTCTTC
CSARPPTSRYNEQFF
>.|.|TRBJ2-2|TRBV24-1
TGTGCCACCAGTGACCTGAGGACCGGGGAGCTGTTTTTT
CATSDLRTGELFF
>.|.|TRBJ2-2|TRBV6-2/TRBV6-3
TGTGCCAGCATGAGTCGGTGGGAGCTGTTTTTT
CASMSRWELFF
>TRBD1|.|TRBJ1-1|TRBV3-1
TGTGCCAGCAGCTCCTCAGGGGGGTATGAGGAAGCTTTCTTT
CASSSSGGYEEAFF
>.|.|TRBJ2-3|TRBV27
TGTGCCAGCAGTTGGGGGTTCCCCACTTCTAGCACAGATACGCAGTATTTT
CASSWGFPTSSTDTQYF
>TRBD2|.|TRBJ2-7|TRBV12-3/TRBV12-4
TGTGCCAGCAGCTCCCAGCGGGAGGGGGCTGAGCAGTACTTC
CASSSQREGAEQYF
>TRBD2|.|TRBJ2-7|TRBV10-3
TGTGCCATCAGTGAGAAACTAGCGGGAGGGCCCTACGAGCAGTACTTC
CAISEKLAGGPYEQYF
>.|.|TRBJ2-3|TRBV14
TGTGCCAGCAGCCAAGATGGCCCAGATACGCAGTATTTT
CASSQDGPDTQYF
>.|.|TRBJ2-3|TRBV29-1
TGCAGCGTCCGTCGCACAGATACGCAGTATTTT
CSVRRTDTQYF
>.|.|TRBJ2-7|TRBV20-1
TGCAGTGCTAGGGGTAGTTGGGGTGAGCAGTACTTC
CSARGSWGEQYF
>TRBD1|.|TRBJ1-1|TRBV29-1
TGCAGCGTTGAGGGACAGGGATGGTACACTGAAGCTTTCTTT
CSVEGQGWYTEAFF
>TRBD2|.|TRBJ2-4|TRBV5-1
TGCGCCAGCAGCTTGGAGGGCGGGAGCCAACGAGGGCAGTACTTC
CASSLEGGSQRGQYF
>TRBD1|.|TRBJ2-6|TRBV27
TGTGCCAGCAGTCCAAGACAGGGAAGGAACGCTGGGGCCAACGTCCTGACTTTC
CASSPRQGRNAGANVLTF
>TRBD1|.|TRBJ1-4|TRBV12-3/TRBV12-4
TGTGCCAGCACCCTACTTAATCTGTTGGGACAGGGTTCGTTGGGTACTAATGAAAAACTGTTTTTT
CASTLLNLLGQGSLGTNEKLFF
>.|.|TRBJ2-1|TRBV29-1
TGCAGCGCTGCAGGGACCTACAATGAGCAGTTCTTC
CSAAGTYNEQFF
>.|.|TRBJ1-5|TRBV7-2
TGTGCCAGCAGCCAACAATCGGGACTGAGCAATCAGCCCCAGCATTTT
CASSQQSGLSNQPQHF
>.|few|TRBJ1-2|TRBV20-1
TGCAGTGCTACCTCGACCGCCTCCGGGGGCTACACCTTC
CSATSTASGGYTF
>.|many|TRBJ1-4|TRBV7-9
TGTGCCAGCAGCTTAGGGTTCACGGGGGAAGATGAAAAACTGTTTTTT
CASSLGFTGEDEKLFF
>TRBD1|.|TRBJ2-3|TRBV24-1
TGTGCCACCAGTGACCCGAAGACAGGGGGGGCCACAGATACGCAGTATTTT
CATSDPKTGGATDTQYF
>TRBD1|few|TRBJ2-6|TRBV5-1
TGCGCCAGCAGCTTGGAGGCAGGGGGCATCTCTGGGGCCAACGTCCTGACTTTC
CASSLEAGGISGANVLTF
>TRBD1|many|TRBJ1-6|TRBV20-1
TGCAGTGCTAGAGATGCGCAGGGGGCTCCTAGCTCACCCCTCCACTTT
CSARDAQGAPSSPLHF
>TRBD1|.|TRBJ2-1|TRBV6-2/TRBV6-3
TGTGCCAGCAGTTACGGGACAGGGGTCTCCTACAATGAGCAGTTCTTC
CASSYGTGVSYNEQFF
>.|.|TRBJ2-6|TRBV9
TGTGCCAGCAGCGTAGCTTTAGCCGCCTCTGGGGCCAACGTCCTGACTTTC
CASSVALAASGANVLTF
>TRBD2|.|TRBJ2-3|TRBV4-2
TGTGCCAGCAGCCAAGGACATGGACTAGCGGACACAGATACGCAGTATTTT
CASSQGHGLADTDTQYF
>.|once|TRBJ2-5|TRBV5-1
TGCGCCAGCAGCTTAGCCCCAGGGGGGGAAGAGACCCAGTACTTC
CASSLAPGGEETQYF
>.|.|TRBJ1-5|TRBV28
TGTGCCAGCAGTTCACGCTCCGGGACTGTTAATCAGCCCCAGCATTTT
CASSSRSGTVNQPQHF
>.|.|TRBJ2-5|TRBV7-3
TGTGCCAGCACCCCATTAGGCAATGAGCAGTACTTC
CASTPLGNEQYF
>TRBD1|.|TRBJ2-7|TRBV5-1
TGCGCCAGCAGCGCGGGGGACAGGGCTTCTAGCGAGCAGTACTTC
CASSAGDRASSEQYF
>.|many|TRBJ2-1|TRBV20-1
TGCAGTGCCATGTATCGACGGGGCCTCTACAATGAGCAGTTCTTC
CSAMYRRGLYNEQFF
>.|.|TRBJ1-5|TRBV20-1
TGCAGTGCTAGAGATTCGGGCCTGGGTCAGCCCCAGCATTTT
CSARDSGLGQPQHF
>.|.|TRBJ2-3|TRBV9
TGTGCCAGCAGCGTAGCCTTAGGCGGGGTGAGGGAAACTACGCAGTATTTT
CASSVALGGVRETTQYF
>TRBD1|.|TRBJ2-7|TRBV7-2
TGTGCCAGCACCCAGGACAGGGGCTCCTACGAGCAGTACTTC
CASTQDRGSYEQYF
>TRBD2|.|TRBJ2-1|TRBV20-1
TGCAGTGCTAGAGAGACTAGCGGGAGGGCCGATGAGCAGTTCTTC
CSARETSGRADEQFF
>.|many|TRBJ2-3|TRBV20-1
TGCAGTGCTAGAATGCTAATCGCAGATACGCAGTATTTT
CSARMLIADTQYF
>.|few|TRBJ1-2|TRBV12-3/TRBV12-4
TGTGCCAGCAGTTTGGTCGGGGGCAGGGACTATGGCTACACCTTC
CASSLVGGRDYGYTF
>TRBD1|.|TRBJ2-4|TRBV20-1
TGCAGTGCTAGATTCGGGACAGCGTCAGCCAAAAACATTCAGTACTTC
CSARFGTASAKNIQYF
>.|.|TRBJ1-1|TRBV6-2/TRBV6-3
TGTGCCAGCAGTCCGCCCGGGATAGGCAGGGCTTTCTTT
CASSPPGIGRAFF
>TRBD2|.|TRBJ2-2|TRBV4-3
TGCGCCAGCAGCCAAGGGACTAGCGGCACCGGGGAGCTGTTTTTT
CASSQGTSGTGELFF
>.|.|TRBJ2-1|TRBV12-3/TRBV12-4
TGTGCCAGCAGCCCGTCTTGGGGGGAAGAGCAGTTCTTC
CASSPSWGEEQFF
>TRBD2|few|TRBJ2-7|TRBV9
TGTGCCAGCAGCGCTACGGGAGGGGAACCTCCCTACGAGCAGTACTTC
CASSATGGEPPYEQYF